This T cell receptor (beta chain) was retrieved from a study of shared clonotypes between healthy human individuals. Sequenced by immunoSEQ multiplex PCR; TCRdb stores in-frame clones only, minus some. The sample records about 320,000 clones, roughly 91% being singletons. Between the trimmed V and J ends, which lost 1 base and 6 bases, there was a span of 7 bases. There are 13 residues in the CDR3. Looked up from germline, CDR1 is SGHAT and CDR2 is FQNNGV. The receptor comes from a man aged 18 to 29 in good health. V gene TRBV11-2 combines with J gene TRBJ2-1; D call uncertain. What was sequenced was memory CD8+ T cells sorted from blood. Noted subset: CD45RO+ cells pooled with CCR7-negative TemRA cells. CDR3 bases: TGTGCCAGCAGCTTAGGGCGGCTCAATGAGCAGTTCTTC. Translation: CASSLGRLNEQFF.